This T cell receptor (beta chain) appears in the sequencing data of a study of shared clonotypes between healthy human individuals. Study-wide results and limits: What naive subsets generally showed was a larger estimated richness than memory subsets showed.

CD45RO-negative cells were positively selected for CCR7, leaving out terminally differentiated effector memory CD45RA+ cells. Adult donors, all healthy and HIV-negative, had no recent acute infections or vaccinations. Comment on this clone: Its antigen is currently unknown.

The trim removed 3 bases at V and 1 base at J, leaving 7 bases unmatched. The V gene's germline CDR1 is SGHTA and CDR2 FQGTGA. The CDR3 length is 16 residues. Samples underwent the assay at deep level. The protocol was immunoSEQ multiplex PCR, while the TCRdb copy is restricted to in-frame clones and leaves out a portion. The table has around 560,000 clones, 85% to 95% seen once. The chain has TRBV7-3 and TRBJ1-1; 8 nucleotides line up with TRBD1. This clonotype originated in a woman aged 25 to 39 in good health. The sample was naive CD8+ T cells sorted from blood. The CDR3 is CASSFEPDRANTEAFF. CDR3 bases: TGTGCCAGCAGCTTCGAACCGGACAGGGCGAACACTGAAGCTTTCTTT.